This T cell receptor (beta chain) came from a study of T cells in Graves' hyperthyroidism and ophthalmopathy. This clonotype was recorded a few times. The CDR3 regions of TCR beta were amplified from RNA transcripts. An initial round of RT-PCR targeting the TCR CDR3 relied on the HTBI primer set. TCRdb processed the multiplex PCR reads anew with MiXCR; each CDR3 protein has one entry. There are about 400,000 distinct CDR3 sequences in the sample; roughly 14% occur only once, and roughly 13% lies in the top ten. J was trimmed by 5 bases and V by 7 bases; bases with no gene match: 13. This CDR3 is 16 amino acids long. The germline gives CDR1 SNHLY, CDR2 FYNNEI.

The chain is built from TRBV2 and TRBJ1-4; the match to TRBD1 covers 7 bases. The sequence was obtained from a man aged 18 to 30 with Graves' ophthalmopathy. Source material: blood. CDR3 in DNA: TGTGCCAGCAATCCCCCCGGGACAGAGTCGAATGAAAAACTGTTTTTT. It specifies CASNPPGTESNEKLFF.